These 24 T cell receptor beta chains came from one sample sequenced in a study of shared clonotypes between healthy human individuals. Data came from immunoSEQ multiplex PCR; TCRdb stores just in-frame clones and leaves some out. The sample contains fewer than 3 million clones, 80% to 95% of which appear only once. Sequenced: naive CD4+ T cells from PBMCs. Subset given: CD45RA+ positively selected. The source is a man aged 18 to 35 in good health. Some clones in this sample may be carry-over from other donors' samples.

This chain links TRBV25-1 with TRBJ2-1; a possible D gene is TRBD1 (6 bases). The V and J ends lost 5 bases and 1 base respectively, with 12 bases between them. The V gene's germline CDR1 is MGHDK and CDR2 SYGVNS. The CDR3 runs 15 residues. As DNA, the CDR3 is TGTGCCAGCAGTAAACAGGGCAAATCCTACAATGAGCAGTTCTTC. It specifies CASSKQGKSYNEQFF. The variable domain in full, completed from reference TRBV25-1 and TRBJ2-1, reads EADIYQTPRYLVIGTGKKITLECSQTMGHDKMYWYQQDPGMELHLIHYSYGVNSTEKGDLSSESTVSRIRTEHFPLTLESARPSHTSQYLCASSKQGKSYNEQFFGPGTRLTVL.

The rearrangement links TRBV6-1 to TRBJ2-7, with a tentative D call TRBD1 (5 bases). V gave up 4 bases and J gave up 3 bases, with 16 bases separating them. Germline-derived CDR1 and CDR2 are MNHNS and SASEGT. The CDR3 covers 15 residues. The CDR3 loop reads CASSGERTLNYEQYF. The CDR3 nucleotides read TGTGCCAGCAGTGGAGAAAGGACACTGAACTACGAGCAGTACTTC.

The J gene is TRBJ2-7, the V gene TRBV18; D gene ambiguous. V lost 0 bases to trimming and J lost 5 bases, with 14 bases between them. There are 15 residues in the CDR3. Germline V gives CDR1 KGHSH, CDR2 LQKENI. As DNA, the CDR3 is TGTGCCAGCTCACCACCCGGGTCGTATCCGAACGAGCAGTACTTC. Translating it yields CASSPPGSYPNEQYF. Filled out from reference TRBV18 and TRBJ2-7, the complete variable domain reads NAGVMQNPRHLVRRRGQEARLRCSPMKGHSHVYWYRQLPEEGLKFMVYLQKENIIDESGMPKERFSAEFPKEGPSILRIQQVVRGDSAAYFCASSPPGSYPNEQYFGPGTRLTVT.

A word on this clone: The sample carries other DNA sequences with the same CDR3. The rearrangement uses TRBV28 and TRBJ2-1, with 9 bases fitting TRBD2. CDR1 MDHEN and CDR2 SYDVKM come from the germline V gene. The CDR3 covers 15 residues. V shed 6 bases and J 2 bases; nucleotides not matched to a gene: 5. CDR3 nucleotide sequence: TGTGCCAGCAGGGGAGCGGGAGGACCCTACAATGAGCAGTTCTTC. Encoded protein: CASRGAGGPYNEQFF.

The J gene is TRBJ2-1, the V gene TRBV28, with D maybe TRBD2 (6 bases). This CDR3 has 14 amino acids. The germline V and J ends were trimmed by 5 bases and 4 bases, with 12 bases remaining between them. CDR1 and CDR2 from the germline V gene are MDHEN and SYDVKM. In nucleotides, the CDR3 is TGTGCCAGCAGTACCGGGACTTCTTACAATGAGCAGTTCTTC. Its translation is CASSTGTSYNEQFF.

V usage is TRBV28 and J usage is TRBJ2-6; 7 positions match TRBD1. There are 15 residues in the CDR3. The V segment lost 7 bases and the J segment 2 bases; nucleotides outside the gene matches: 5. Germline CDR1 reads MDHEN; CDR2 reads SYDVKM. Here the CDR3 DNA reads TGTGCCAGCATGCAAGGGGGCGCTGGGGCCAACGTCCTGACTTTC. Its translation is CASMQGGAGANVLTF.

This chain connects TRBV5-4 to TRBJ2-7, with D unresolved. Trimming took off 0 bases at V and 0 bases at J, with 10 bases between the two ends. Germline CDR1 is SGHNT and CDR2 is YYREEE (reference sequence). This CDR3 is 15 amino acids long. The CDR3 nucleotides are TGTGCCAGCAGCTTGGGGCAGCGAAGCTCCTACGAGCAGTACTTC. It yields the protein CASSLGQRSSYEQYF.

The V call is TRBV28, the J call TRBJ2-1; either TRBD1 or TRBD2 may supply D (6 bases each). This CDR3 is built from 16 residues. The V end lost 8 bases, the J end lost 0 bases, and 17 bases lay between the germline ends. Germline loops: CDR1 MDHEN, CDR2 SYDVKM. The CDR3 spells CASGEGGASSYNEQFF. For the CDR3, the DNA is TGTGCCAGCGGCGAGGGGGGAGCGAGCTCCTACAATGAGCAGTTCTTC.

The chain is built from TRBV27 and TRBJ1-1; TRBD1 aligns across 9 bases. V was clipped by 6 bases and J by 1 base; unmatched bases: 9. Germline loops: CDR1 MNHEY, CDR2 SMNVEV (reference sequence). This CDR3 has 16 amino acids. The DNA for the CDR3 is TGTGCCAGCAGCCTCCGGCTGGGACAGGGGAACACTGAAGCTTTCTTT. This codes for CASSLRLGQGNTEAFF.

This chain links TRBV28 with TRBJ1-2; possible D gene TRBD1, 5 bases. V dropped 5 bases and J dropped 3 bases, with 16 bases sitting between them. The CDR3 runs 15 residues. Germline CDR1 and CDR2: MDHEN and SYDVKM. The CDR3 loop is CASSQPHDRHYGYTF. The CDR3 nucleotides read TGTGCCAGCAGTCAACCCCACGACAGACACTATGGCTACACCTTC.

The sample holds one count of this clone. V usage is TRBV5-6 and J usage is TRBJ1-2; 7 nucleotides agree with TRBD1. This CDR3 is 12 amino acids long. The germline V gene encodes CDR1 SGHDT and CDR2 YYEEEE. Unmatched junction bases numbered 4, after V lost 4 bases and J lost 7 bases. DNA of the CDR3: TGTGCCAGCAGCAGGGGGCGGGGTGGCTACACCTTC. This codes for CASSRGRGGYTF.

The V and J genes are TRBV4-2 and TRBJ2-7; 12 positions match TRBD2. Per germline, CDR1 LGHNA and CDR2 YNFKEQ. The length of the CDR3 is 16 residues. J gave up 1 base and V 1 base, and 2 bases lay outside the gene matches. Here the CDR3 reads CASSQGLAGVSYEQYF. The DNA of the CDR3 is TGTGCCAGCAGCCAAGGACTAGCGGGAGTGTCCTACGAGCAGTACTTC.

The chain joins TRBV5-1 to TRBJ1-4; a possible D gene is TRBD1 (5 bases). In germline, CDR1 is SGHRS, CDR2 YFSETQ. The CDR3 has 15 residues. V was pared by 3 bases and J by 8 bases, with 17 bases between. The CDR3 here is CASSSLQGPGEKLFF. In nucleotides, the CDR3 is TGCGCCAGCAGCTCCCTCCAGGGTCCAGGGGAAAAACTGTTTTTT.

The chain carries TRBV2 and TRBJ2-5; tentatively, D is TRBD1 or TRBD2 (5 bases each). CDR1 and CDR2 (germline): SNHLY, FYNNEI. The CDR3 runs to 15 residues. The V end lost 3 bases, the J end lost 5 bases, and 16 bases lay between the germline ends. CDR3 residues: CASSDGVGWDETQYF. The CDR3 nucleotides are TGTGCCAGCAGTGATGGGGTAGGGTGGGACGAGACCCAGTACTTC.

V and J are TRBV7-8 and TRBJ1-2; D ambiguous. The CDR3 contains 14 residues. Germline V CDR1 and CDR2: SGHVS, FQNEAQ. Deletions cut 2 bases from V and 0 bases from J, with 7 bases between. The CDR3 loop is CASSLSAANYGYTF. For the CDR3, the DNA is TGTGCCAGCAGCTTAAGCGCCGCTAACTATGGCTACACCTTC.

The genes are TRBV5-1 and TRBJ2-3; D unresolved. Looked up from germline, CDR1 is SGHRS and CDR2 is YFSETQ. Trimming left V 5 bases short and J 3 bases short, with 7 bases between. The CDR3 has 12 amino acids. This CDR3 is CASRHATDTQYF. CDR3 DNA: TGCGCCAGCAGACACGCTACAGATACGCAGTATTTT.

The chain links TRBV7-9 to TRBJ2-1, with 7 bases identical to TRBD2. This CDR3 comprises 16 residues. The germline V gene has CDR1 SEHNR and CDR2 FQNEAQ (reference sequence). Trimming took 2 bases from V and 4 from J; bases not matched to a gene: 8. This CDR3 reads CASSLLKLASYNEQFF. The DNA for the CDR3 is TGTGCCAGCAGCTTACTCAAACTAGCGTCTTACAATGAGCAGTTCTTC.

The chain recombines TRBV6-1 with TRBJ1-5; D is unclear. This CDR3 is built from 15 residues. The germline V and J ends were trimmed by 5 bases and 0 bases, with 11 bases remaining between them. Germline values: CDR1 MNHNS, CDR2 SASEGT. CDR3 in DNA: TGTGCCAGCAGTCAGAACCTCTTTAGCAATCAGCCCCAGCATTTT. It codes for CASSQNLFSNQPQHF.

V is TRBV9 and J is TRBJ2-2; D could derive from TRBD1 or TRBD2 (6 bases each). This CDR3 is built from 15 residues. V gave up 1 base and J gave up 5 bases, with 12 bases separating them. Germline-derived CDR1 and CDR2 are SGDLS and YYNGEE. The CDR3 loop reads CASSVPGARTGELFF. The CDR3 DNA is TGTGCCAGCAGCGTACCGGGGGCTCGGACCGGGGAGCTGTTTTTT.

The rearrangement uses TRBV6-5 and TRBJ2-5; D is possibly TRBD2 (5 bases). The V gene's germline CDR1 is MNHEY and CDR2 SVGAGI. V dropped 0 bases and J dropped 0 bases, with 8 bases sitting between them. CDR3 length: 15 residues. For the CDR3, the DNA is TGTGCCAGCAGTTACTCGACTATGTACCAAGAGACCCAGTACTTC. This translates into CASSYSTMYQETQYF.

This clone was observed once. This chain uses TRBV5-1 with TRBJ2-2; possibly TRBD1 for D (6 bases). The CDR3 spans 13 residues. Trimming took 2 bases from V and 6 from J, leaving 8 bases between them. Per germline, CDR1 SGHRS and CDR2 YFSETQ. CDR3 residues: CASSFTGSGELFF. The CDR3, as DNA: TGCGCCAGCAGCTTTACAGGGTCCGGGGAGCTGTTTTTT.

The V and J genes are TRBV6-5 and TRBJ1-2; possibly TRBD1 for D (6 bases). CDR3 length equals 14 residues. With 6 bases removed from V and 2 bases from J, the gap between germline ends came to 13 bases. Germline CDR1 reads MNHEY; CDR2 reads SVGAGI. The CDR3 nucleotides read TGTGCCAGCAGAAGGGGACACGGGAACTATGGCTACACCTTC. Protein sequence: CASRRGHGNYGYTF.

The chain uses TRBV2 and TRBJ2-5; perhaps TRBD2 as D (6 bases). The CDR3 extends over 13 amino acids. In germline, CDR1 is SNHLY, CDR2 FYNNEI. With 2 bases removed from V and 4 bases from J, the gap between germline ends came to 8 bases. CDR3 loop: CASSERGGETQYF. The CDR3 nucleotides read TGTGCCAGCAGTGAACGGGGAGGAGAGACCCAGTACTTC. Full variable domain (rest looked up from reference TRBV2 and TRBJ2-5): EPEVTQTPSHQVTQMGQEVILRCVPISNHLYFYWYRQILGQKVEFLVSFYNNEISEKSEIFDDQFSVERPDGSNFTLKIRSTKLEDSAMYFCASSERGGETQYFGPGTRLLVL.

The chain combines TRBV5-1 with TRBJ2-7; TRBD2 agrees at 11 bases. Germline CDR1 and CDR2: SGHRS and YFSETQ. The CDR3 is made up of 17 amino acids. J gave up 2 bases and V 4 bases, and 11 bases lay outside the gene matches. The CDR3 loop is CASSPVQIAGGPYEQYF. The CDR3 coding sequence is TGCGCCAGCAGCCCCGTACAGATAGCGGGAGGGCCCTACGAGCAGTACTTC.